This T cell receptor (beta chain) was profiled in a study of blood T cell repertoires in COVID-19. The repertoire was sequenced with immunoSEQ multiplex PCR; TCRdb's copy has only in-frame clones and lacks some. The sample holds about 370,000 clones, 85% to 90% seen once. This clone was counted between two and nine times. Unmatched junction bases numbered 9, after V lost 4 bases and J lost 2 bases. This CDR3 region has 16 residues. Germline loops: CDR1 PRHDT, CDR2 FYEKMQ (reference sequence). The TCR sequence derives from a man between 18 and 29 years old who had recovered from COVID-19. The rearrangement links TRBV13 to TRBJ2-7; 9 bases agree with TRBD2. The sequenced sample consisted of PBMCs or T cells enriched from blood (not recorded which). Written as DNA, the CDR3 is TGTGCCAGCAGCTCATCGGAGGCGGGAGGGCCCTACGAGCAGTACTTC. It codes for CASSSSEAGGPYEQYF.